Below are 4 T cell receptor beta chains sequenced from a single sample in a study of shared clonotypes between healthy human individuals (dated by TCRdb to the early 2020s). Library prep was done by the immunoSEQ multiplex PCR assay. TCRdb retrieved this table from immuneACCESS and kept in-frame rearrangements only. Not all clones are present; in checked studies, unresolved V genes account for under half, and no reason is known for the remainder. Present in this sample are about 1.1 million clones, 60% to 85% of which were seen just once. The top ten hold over 0.8% of the sample. Sequencing was carried out using memory CD4+ T cells from PBMCs. This specimen's cell subset or site label, per the study, means: CD45RA-negative fraction. Source of these receptors: a man between 18 and 29 years old in good health. Some clones in this sample may be carry-over from other donors' samples.

This sequence joins TRBV6-1 and TRBJ2-7; 7 bases agree with TRBD2. J was trimmed by 3 bases and V by 4 bases; bases with no gene match: 12. CDR3 length equals 16 residues. CDR1 and CDR2 from the germline V gene are MNHNS and SASEGT. The CDR3 protein is CASSGIAGTNNYEQYF. CDR3 in DNA: TGTGCCAGCAGTGGTATAGCCGGGACTAATAACTACGAGCAGTACTTC.

V and J are TRBV4-1 and TRBJ2-1, with TRBD2 matching 7 bases. The germline V gene has CDR1 MGHRA and CDR2 YSYEKL. V shed 3 bases and J 2 bases; nucleotides not matched to a gene: 10. This CDR3 is 17 amino acids long. The CDR3 sequence: CASSQETSRFAYNEQFF. For the CDR3, the DNA is TGCGCCAGCAGCCAGGAGACTAGCAGATTTGCCTACAATGAGCAGTTCTTC.

Only one count was recorded for this clone. The chain employs TRBV28 and TRBJ2-3; the D gene is possibly TRBD2 (6 bases). From germline, CDR1 is MDHEN and CDR2 SYDVKM. The CDR3 runs 15 residues. Trimming took 6 bases from V and 4 from J, leaving 17 bases between them. CDR3 DNA: TGTGCCAGCAGCTCATATGGCGGGATCGCAGATACGCAGTATTTT. It encodes CASSSYGGIADTQYF.

This clone was observed a handful of times. The V and J genes are TRBV5-4 and TRBJ2-7, with TRBD1 identical over 9 bases. The CDR3 length is 15 residues. V lost 4 bases to trimming and J lost 6 bases; unmatched junction nucleotides: 11. Germline-derived CDR1 and CDR2 are SGHNT and YYREEE (reference sequence). The CDR3 sequence is CASSQTGTGNGEQYF. The CDR3 coding sequence is TGTGCCAGCAGCCAGACCGGGACAGGGAATGGCGAGCAGTACTTC.